Given below is one T cell receptor (beta chain) in context. Authors' analysis steps: Reference gene primer amplification in the assay estimated nucleated cell counts. TCRdb's table, derived via immunoSEQ multiplex PCR, lists solely in-frame clones and lacks some. For V, J and clone size, that table is used; D and trimming come from the DNA. The sample comprises a few hundred thousand clones, 85% to 90% of which are singletons, and under 3.5% rests with the top ten. The sample belongs to a study of blood T cell repertoires in COVID-19. About the study: The analysed material was cDNA or gDNA that came from T cells, B-cell-depleted T cells, or PBMCs.

V lost 5 bases and J 0 bases, leaving 26 bases between the germline ends. Germline CDR1 MDHEN, CDR2 SYDVKM. The CDR3 consists of 20 residues. The chain employs TRBV28 and TRBJ1-5; D uncertain. Sequenced material: PBMCs or T cells enriched from blood (not recorded which). The source of this sequence is a woman aged 50 to 65 who had been exposed to COVID-19. The CDR3 sequence: CASSRSLVDRTAASNQPQHF. In DNA form, the CDR3 reads TGTGCCAGCAGTCGTAGCTTGGTGGATCGTACGGCTGCTAGCAATCAGCCCCAGCATTTT.